This T cell receptor (beta chain) is from a study of blood T cell repertoires in COVID-19. Profiled with immunoSEQ multiplex PCR; TCRdb holds only in-frame clones, not every one. This table holds roughly 150,000 clones, approximately 80% found once. V trimming: 4 bases; J trimming: 0 bases; junction bases outside the gene matches: 11. Germline V gives CDR1 SGHRS, CDR2 YFSETQ. CDR3 length equals 17 residues. The source material was peripheral blood. The receptor's source is a woman between 50 and 59 years old in a cohort sampled during active or convalescent COVID-19. The chain carries TRBV5-1 and TRBJ2-3; TRBD2 matches at 7 bases. The CDR3 DNA follows: TGCGCCAGCAGCCCTCGATGGGGAGGGGCCAGCACAGATACGCAGTATTTT. Its translation is CASSPRWGGASTDTQYF.